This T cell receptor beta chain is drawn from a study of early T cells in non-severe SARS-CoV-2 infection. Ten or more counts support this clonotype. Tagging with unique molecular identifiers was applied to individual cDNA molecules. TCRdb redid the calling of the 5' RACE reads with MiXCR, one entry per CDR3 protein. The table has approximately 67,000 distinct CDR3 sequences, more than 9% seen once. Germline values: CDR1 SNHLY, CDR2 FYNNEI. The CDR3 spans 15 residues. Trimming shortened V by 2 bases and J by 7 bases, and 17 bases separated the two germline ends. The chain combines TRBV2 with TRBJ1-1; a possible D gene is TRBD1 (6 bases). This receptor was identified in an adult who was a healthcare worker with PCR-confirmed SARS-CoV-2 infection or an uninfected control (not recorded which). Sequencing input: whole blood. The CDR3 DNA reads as TGTGCCAGCAGTGAAACGTTGTCAGGGGTGAATGAAGCTTTCTTT. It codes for CASSETLSGVNEAFF.